This T cell receptor (beta chain) is drawn from a study of cytomegalovirus exposure and HLA in healthy donors. Findings of the study overall: Cytomegalovirus association was listed for around 170 TCR beta chains. Previous analysis showed most TCR beta V segments were productive about 87% or about 30% of the time. A later analysis linked more than 15,000 TCR beta sequences to HLA alleles at 0.05 false discovery rate.

The PCR was carried out with 60 Vbeta primers and 13 Jbeta primers. Sequencing used immunoSEQ multiplex PCR; TCRdb keeps in-frame clones, though not all of them. The data hold about 96,000 clones, with approximately 74% observed a single time. Each donor was healthy, and each was a bone marrow donor. This clone was seen a handful of times. Its antigen is unknown. Source material: PBMCs. The sequence came from a woman in her 70s in good health and CMV-seropositive.

CDR3: CASSPRGQGYEETQYF. The CDR3 bases are TGTGCCAGCAGCCCTAGGGGACAGGGGTACGAAGAGACCCAGTACTTC. V is TRBV7-8 and J is TRBJ2-5, with 10 bases lining up with TRBD1. V was clipped by 5 bases and J by 3 bases; unmatched bases: 9. CDR3 length: 16 residues. Germline values: CDR1 SGHVS, CDR2 FQNEAQ.